Shown below are 7 T cell receptor beta chains from a single sample sequenced in a study of cytomegalovirus exposure and HLA in healthy donors. Use of 60 Vbeta and 13 Jbeta primers characterized the PCR. Using immunoSEQ multiplex PCR, the repertoire was profiled, and TCRdb retains in-frame clones only, with some absent. The sample records 100,000 or so clones, approximately 81% being singletons. The sample was PBMCs. The source is a male donor in good health and CMV-seropositive.

J is TRBJ1-2 and V is TRBV5-1, with D hard to call. This CDR3 has 12 amino acids. From germline, CDR1 is SGHRS and CDR2 YFSETQ. Trimming removed 4 bases from V and 5 bases from J, with 9 bases in between. The CDR3: CASSQNLYGYTF. CDR3 nucleotides: TGCGCCAGCAGCCAGAATCTTTATGGCTACACCTTC.

This chain connects TRBV4-2 to TRBJ1-5; 7 bases are shared with TRBD1. The trim removed 3 bases at V and 9 bases at J, leaving 17 bases unmatched. This CDR3 has 17 residues. CDR1 and CDR2 from the germline V gene are LGHNA and YNFKEQ. CDR3 sequence reads: CASSQARGAGGSRPQHF. CDR3 nucleotide sequence: TGTGCCAGCAGCCAGGCACGAGGGGCAGGGGGTAGTCGGCCCCAGCATTTT.

The chain links TRBV9 to TRBJ2-2, with D hard to call. The CDR3 consists of 14 residues. V shed 0 bases and J shed 1 base, with 4 bases lying between them. Germline assignment: CDR1 SGDLS and CDR2 YYNGEE. CDR3 coding DNA: TGTGCCAGCAGCGTAGTTCAGAACACCGGGGAGCTGTTTTTT. Translated, it gives CASSVVQNTGELFF.

The V call is TRBV15, the J call TRBJ2-1, with TRBD2 matching over 8 bases. The V gene end was trimmed by 4 bases and the J gene end by 5 bases; junction bases not matched to a gene: 4. CDR1 is LNHNV, CDR2 YYDKDF, per germline (reference sequence). CDR3 length equals 14 residues. DNA of the CDR3: TGTGCCACCAGCAAAGCGGGGGAGAACAATGAGCAGTTCTTC. It encodes CATSKAGENNEQFF. Full variable domain (rest looked up from reference TRBV15 and TRBJ2-1): DAMVIQNPRYQVTQFGKPVTLSCSQTLNHNVMYWYQQKSSQAPKLLFHYYDKDFNNEADTPDNFQSRRPNTSFCFLDIRSPGLGDTAMYLCATSKAGENNEQFFGPGTRLTVL.

This rearrangement joins TRBV15 to TRBJ1-2, with TRBD1 identical over 7 bases. The CDR3 sequence is 14 residues long. The ends lost 6 bases at V and 2 bases at J; junction bases unmatched: 6. The germline gives CDR1 LNHNV, CDR2 YYDKDF (reference sequence). The CDR3 loop reads CATRTGEHNYGYTF. The DNA of the CDR3 is TGTGCCACCAGAACAGGGGAACACAACTATGGCTACACCTTC. The whole variable domain, remainder taken from reference TRBV15 and TRBJ1-2, is DAMVIQNPRYQVTQFGKPVTLSCSQTLNHNVMYWYQQKSSQAPKLLFHYYDKDFNNEADTPDNFQSRRPNTSFCFLDIRSPGLGDTAMYLCATRTGEHNYGYTFGSGTRLTVV.

The V and J genes are TRBV2 and TRBJ2-7; D is undetermined. Trimming removed 6 bases at V and 3 bases at J, with 12 bases between. CDR3 length equals 13 residues. CDR1 is SNHLY, CDR2 FYNNEI, per germline. CDR3 sequence (DNA): TGTGCCAGCAGCCCGCTACCAGGCTACGAGCAGTACTTC. This gives the protein CASSPLPGYEQYF.

The gene calls are TRBV5-1 and TRBJ2-2, with 10 nucleotides matching TRBD1. Trimming took 4 bases from V and 4 from J; bases not matched to a gene: 25. Germline CDR1 is SGHRS and CDR2 is YFSETQ. CDR3 length equals 22 residues. CDR3 in DNA: TGCGCCAGCAGCAACCCTCCCGGGAGACAGGGGGCCGTGGACGAAGGCACCGGGGAGCTGTTTTTT. This codes for CASSNPPGRQGAVDEGTGELFF.